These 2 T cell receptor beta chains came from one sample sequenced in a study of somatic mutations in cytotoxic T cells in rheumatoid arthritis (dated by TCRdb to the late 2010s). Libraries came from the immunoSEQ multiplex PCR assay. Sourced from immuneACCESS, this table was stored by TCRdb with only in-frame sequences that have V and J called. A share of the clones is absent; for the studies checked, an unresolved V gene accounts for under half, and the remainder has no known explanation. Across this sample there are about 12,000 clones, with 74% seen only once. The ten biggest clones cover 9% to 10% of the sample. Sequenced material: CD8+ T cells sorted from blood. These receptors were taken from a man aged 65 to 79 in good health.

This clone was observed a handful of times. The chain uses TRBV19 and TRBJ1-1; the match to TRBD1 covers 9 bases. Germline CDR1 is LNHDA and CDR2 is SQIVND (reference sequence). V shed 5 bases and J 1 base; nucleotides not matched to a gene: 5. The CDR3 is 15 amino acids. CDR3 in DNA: TGTGCCAGTAGTGTCGACAGGGGGTCGAACACTGAAGCTTTCTTT. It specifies CASSVDRGSNTEAFF.

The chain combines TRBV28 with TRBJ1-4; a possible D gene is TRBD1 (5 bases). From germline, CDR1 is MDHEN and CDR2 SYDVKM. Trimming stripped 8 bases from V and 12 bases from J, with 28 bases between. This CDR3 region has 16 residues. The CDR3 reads CASSLPAGQLPAELFF. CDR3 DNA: TGTGCCAGCTCACTACCGGCGGGGCAGCTACCGGCCGAACTGTTTTTT.